A selection of T cell receptor beta chains follows, all from one sample in a study of glioma-infiltrating T cells. TCRdb reprocessed the multiplex PCR reads via MiXCR and lists one record per CDR3 protein. The sample holds around 180,000 distinct CDR3 sequences, more than 35% seen once. Sequenced input: glioma tissue, nonneoplastic brain tissue, or PBMCs (not recorded which). These receptors came from a human donor with low-grade glioma or glioblastoma, undergoing nonglioma brain surgery, or in good health (not recorded which). The CDR3 runs from the conserved cysteine through the conserved F or W. The D gene is left open where the match is weak. Size is omitted from some rows. Given values are once, few, many or a class for expanded clones.

CDR3 protein: CASSKYRLDEQFF; CDR3 DNA: TGTGCCAGCAGCAAATATAGATTAGATGAGCAGTTCTTC; V gene: TRBV9; J gene: TRBJ2-1; D gene: .; clone size: .
CDR3 protein: CATSGDLETQYF; CDR3 DNA: TGTGCCACCAGCGGTGATTTAGAAACGCAGTATTTT; V gene: TRBV19; J gene: TRBJ2-3; D gene: .; clone size: .
CDR3 protein: CASNRVHQPQHF; CDR3 DNA: TGTGCCAGCAACCGCGTACATCAGCCCCAGCATTTT; V gene: TRBV28; J gene: TRBJ1-5; D gene: .; clone size: large
CDR3 protein: CASSLKGVASYEQYF; CDR3 DNA: TGTGCCAGCAGTTTAAAGGGAGTAGCATCCTACGAGCAGTACTTC; V gene: TRBV27; J gene: TRBJ2-7; D gene: .; clone size: many
CDR3 protein: CATSRVREAKNIQYF; CDR3 DNA: TGTGCCACCAGCAGAGTGAGAGAAGCCAAAAACATTCAGTACTTC; V gene: TRBV15; J gene: TRBJ2-4; D gene: .; clone size: many
CDR3 protein: CASSSDNEQFF; CDR3 DNA: TGTGCCAGCAGTTCCGACAATGAGCAGTTCTTC; V gene: TRBV5-4; J gene: TRBJ2-1; D gene: .; clone size: many
CDR3 protein: CASSWTSGGTDTQYF; CDR3 DNA: TGTGCCAGCAGCTGGACTAGCGGAGGTACAGATACGCAGTATTTT; V gene: TRBV7-2; J gene: TRBJ2-3; D gene: TRBD2; clone size: many
CDR3 protein: CSASRTGNRAGSTEAFF; CDR3 DNA: TGCAGTGCTTCTCGGACAGGGAATAGAGCAGGGAGCACTGAAGCTTTCTTT; V gene: TRBV20-1; J gene: TRBJ1-1; D gene: TRBD1; clone size: once
CDR3 protein: CASSETSREDTQYF; CDR3 DNA: TGTGCCAGCAGTGAAACTTCCCGGGAAGATACGCAGTATTTT; V gene: TRBV2; J gene: TRBJ2-3; D gene: .; clone size: many
CDR3 protein: CASRSGRETQYF; CDR3 DNA: TGTGCCAGCAGGTCGGGCAGAGAGACCCAGTACTTC; V gene: TRBV2; J gene: TRBJ2-5; D gene: .; clone size: many
CDR3 protein: CASRYIPQVGELFF; CDR3 DNA: TGTGCCAGTAGATATATCCCCCAAGTAGGGGAGCTGTTTTTT; V gene: TRBV19; J gene: TRBJ2-2; D gene: .; clone size: few
CDR3 protein: CSASHRTRTNSHLHF; CDR3 DNA: TGCAGTGCTTCTCACCGGACACGCACAAATTCACACCTCCACTTT; V gene: TRBV20-1; J gene: TRBJ1-6; D gene: .; clone size: once
CDR3 protein: CASSTRTEPKPQHF; CDR3 DNA: TGTGCCAGCAGTACAAGGACAGAACCTAAGCCCCAGCATTTT; V gene: TRBV6-1; J gene: TRBJ1-5; D gene: .; clone size: .
CDR3 protein: CASRLFSEYEQYF; CDR3 DNA: TGTGCCAGCAGATTATTTTCTGAGTACGAGCAGTACTTC; V gene: TRBV7-9; J gene: TRBJ2-7; D gene: .; clone size: .